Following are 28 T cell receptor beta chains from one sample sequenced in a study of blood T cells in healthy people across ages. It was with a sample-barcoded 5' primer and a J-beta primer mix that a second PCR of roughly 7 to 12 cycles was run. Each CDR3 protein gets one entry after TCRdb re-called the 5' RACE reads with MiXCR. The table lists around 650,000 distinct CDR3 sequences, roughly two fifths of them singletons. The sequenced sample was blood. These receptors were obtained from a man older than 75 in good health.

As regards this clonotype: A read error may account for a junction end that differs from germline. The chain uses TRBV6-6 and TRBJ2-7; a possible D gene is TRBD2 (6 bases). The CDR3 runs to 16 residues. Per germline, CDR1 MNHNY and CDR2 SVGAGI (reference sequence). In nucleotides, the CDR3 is TGTACCAGCAGTTATCAGGTCGGGAGACCCTCCTACGAGCAGTACTTC. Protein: CTSSYQVGRPSYEQYF.

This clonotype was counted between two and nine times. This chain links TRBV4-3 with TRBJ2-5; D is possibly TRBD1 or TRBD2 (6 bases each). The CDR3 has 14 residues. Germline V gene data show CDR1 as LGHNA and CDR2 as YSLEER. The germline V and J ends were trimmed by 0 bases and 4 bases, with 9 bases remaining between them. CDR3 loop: CASSQDTGAETQYF. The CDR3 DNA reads TGCGCCAGCAGCCAAGATACGGGGGCAGAGACCCAGTACTTC.

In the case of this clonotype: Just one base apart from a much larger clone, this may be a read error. CDR3 amino acids: CASSWASGSVYEQYF. For the CDR3, the DNA is TGTGCCAGCAGCTGGGCTAGCGGGAGTGTATACGAGCAGTACTTC. This rearrangement joins TRBV7-6 to TRBJ2-7; TRBD2 matches 10 bases. The V and J ends lost 4 bases and 4 bases, in that order; junction bases with no gene match: 7. CDR1 is SGHVS, CDR2 FNYEAQ, per germline. This CDR3 contains 15 residues.

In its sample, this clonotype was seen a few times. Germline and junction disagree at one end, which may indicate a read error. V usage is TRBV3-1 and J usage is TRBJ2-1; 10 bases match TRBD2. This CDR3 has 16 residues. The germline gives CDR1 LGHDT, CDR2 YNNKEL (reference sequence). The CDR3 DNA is TGTGCCAGCAGCCCGCGGATAGCGGGGGGCTACGATGAGCAGTTCTTC. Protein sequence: CASSPRIAGGYDEQFF.

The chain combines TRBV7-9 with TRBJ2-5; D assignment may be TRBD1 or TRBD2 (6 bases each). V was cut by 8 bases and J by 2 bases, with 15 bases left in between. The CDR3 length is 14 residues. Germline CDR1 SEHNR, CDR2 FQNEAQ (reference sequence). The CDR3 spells CASGLGGLQETQYF. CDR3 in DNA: TGTGCCAGCGGCCTGGGGGGCCTACAAGAGACCCAGTACTTC.

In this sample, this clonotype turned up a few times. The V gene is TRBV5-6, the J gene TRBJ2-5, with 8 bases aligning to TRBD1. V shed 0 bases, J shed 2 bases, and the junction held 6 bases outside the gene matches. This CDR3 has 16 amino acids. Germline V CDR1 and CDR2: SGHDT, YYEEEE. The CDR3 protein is CASSLVRGRRQETQYF. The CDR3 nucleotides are TGTGCCAGCAGCTTGGTCAGGGGGCGTCGGCAAGAGACCCAGTACTTC.

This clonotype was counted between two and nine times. For the CDR3, the DNA is TGTGCCAGCAGTCATGACATCCAGGGGTTCCGCGGGAGAGACGTTTCTGGGGCCAACGTCCTGACTTTC. It yields the protein CASSHDIQGFRGRDVSGANVLTF. This chain links TRBV3-1 with TRBJ2-6; the D gene is possibly TRBD2 (7 bases). The V gene's germline CDR1 is LGHDT and CDR2 YNNKEL (reference sequence). The V gene lost 6 bases and the J gene lost 1 base, with 34 bases spanning the gap. This CDR3 comprises 23 residues.

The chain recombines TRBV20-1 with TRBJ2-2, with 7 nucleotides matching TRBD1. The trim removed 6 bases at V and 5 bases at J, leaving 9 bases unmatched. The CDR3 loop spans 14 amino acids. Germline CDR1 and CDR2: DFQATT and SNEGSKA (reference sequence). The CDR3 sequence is CSALTGKVTGELFF. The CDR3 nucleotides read TGCAGTGCACTGACAGGGAAGGTGACCGGGGAGCTGTTTTTT.

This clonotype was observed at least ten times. CDR3 DNA: TGCAGTGCTAGGGACCCGGGCTCCTACAATGAGCAGTTCTTC. This sequence encodes CSARDPGSYNEQFF. The chain combines TRBV20-1 with TRBJ2-1; D is unclear. The germline V gene encodes CDR1 DFQATT and CDR2 SNEGSKA (reference sequence). CDR3 size: 14 residues. The germline V and J ends were trimmed by 3 bases and 0 bases, with 9 bases remaining between them.

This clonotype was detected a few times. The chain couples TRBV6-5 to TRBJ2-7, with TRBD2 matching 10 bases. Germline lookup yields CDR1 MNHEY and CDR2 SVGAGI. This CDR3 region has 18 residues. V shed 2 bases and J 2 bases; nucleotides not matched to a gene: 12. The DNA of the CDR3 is TGTGCCAGCAGTTACCGTCAGCCCTCCGGGACTAGCGCCTACGAGCAGTACTTC. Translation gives CASSYRQPSGTSAYEQYF.

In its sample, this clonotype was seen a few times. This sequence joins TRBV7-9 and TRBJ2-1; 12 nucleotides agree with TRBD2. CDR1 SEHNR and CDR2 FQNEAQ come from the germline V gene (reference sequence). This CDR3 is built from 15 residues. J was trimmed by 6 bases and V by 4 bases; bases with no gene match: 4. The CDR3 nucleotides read TGTGCCAGCAGCTCGACTAGCGGGAGACGCAATGAGCAGTTCTTC. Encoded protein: CASSSTSGRRNEQFF.

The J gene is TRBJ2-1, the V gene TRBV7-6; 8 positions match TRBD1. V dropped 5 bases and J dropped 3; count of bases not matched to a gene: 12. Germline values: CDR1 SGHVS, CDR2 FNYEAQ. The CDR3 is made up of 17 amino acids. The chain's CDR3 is CASSNEGWTGYYNEQFF. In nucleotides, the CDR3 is TGTGCCAGCAGCAACGAGGGGTGGACAGGGTACTACAATGAGCAGTTCTTC.

CDR3 loop: CASTSQYRSNTGELFF. The CDR3, as DNA: TGTGCCAGCACCTCGCAGTATCGGTCGAACACCGGGGAGCTGTTTTTT. The V call is TRBV27, the J call TRBJ2-2; D uncertain. The CDR3 runs to 16 residues. The V and J ends lost 7 bases and 0 bases respectively, with 15 bases between them. Germline V lookup: CDR1 MNHEY, CDR2 SMNVEV (reference sequence).

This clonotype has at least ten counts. The CDR3 here is CSARDFGSVGETQYF. For the CDR3, the DNA is TGCAGTGCTAGAGATTTCGGGTCGGTTGGTGAGACCCAGTACTTC. The chain recombines TRBV20-1 with TRBJ2-5; D ambiguous. CDR3 length: 15 residues. The germline V gene encodes CDR1 DFQATT and CDR2 SNEGSKA (reference sequence). V lost 0 bases to trimming and J lost 5 bases, with 16 bases between them.

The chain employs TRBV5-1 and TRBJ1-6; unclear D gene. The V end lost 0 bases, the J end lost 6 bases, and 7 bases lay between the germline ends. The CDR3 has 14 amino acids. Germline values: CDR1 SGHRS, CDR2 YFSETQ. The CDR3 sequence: CASSLGEFNSPLHF. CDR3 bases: TGCGCCAGCAGCTTGGGGGAATTTAATTCACCCCTCCACTTT.

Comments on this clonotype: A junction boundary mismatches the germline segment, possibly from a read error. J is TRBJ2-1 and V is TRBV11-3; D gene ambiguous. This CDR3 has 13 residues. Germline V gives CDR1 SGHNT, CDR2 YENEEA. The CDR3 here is CVSSLNEDNEQFF. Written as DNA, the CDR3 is TGTGTCAGCAGCTTAAACGAGGACAATGAGCAGTTCTTC.

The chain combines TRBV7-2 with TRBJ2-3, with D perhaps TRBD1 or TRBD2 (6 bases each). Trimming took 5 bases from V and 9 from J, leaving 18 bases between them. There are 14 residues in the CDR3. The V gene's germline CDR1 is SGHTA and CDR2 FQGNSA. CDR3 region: CASSPQGRQTTQYF. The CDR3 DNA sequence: TGTGCCAGCAGCCCCCAGGGGAGGCAGACGACGCAGTATTTT.

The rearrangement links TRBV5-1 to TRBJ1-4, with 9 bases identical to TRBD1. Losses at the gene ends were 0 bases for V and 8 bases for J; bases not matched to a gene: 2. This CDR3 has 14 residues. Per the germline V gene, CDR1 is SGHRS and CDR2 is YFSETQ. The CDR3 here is CASSLDRGREKLFF. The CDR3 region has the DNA TGCGCCAGCAGCTTGGACAGGGGGCGGGAAAAACTGTTTTTT.

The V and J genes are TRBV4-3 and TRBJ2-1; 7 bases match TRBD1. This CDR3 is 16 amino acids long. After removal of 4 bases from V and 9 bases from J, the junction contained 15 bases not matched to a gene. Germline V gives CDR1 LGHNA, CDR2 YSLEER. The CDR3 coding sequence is TGCGCCAGCAGCCCCCCCGAGACAGGGAGTTATGGTGAGCAGTTCTTC. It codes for CASSPPETGSYGEQFF.

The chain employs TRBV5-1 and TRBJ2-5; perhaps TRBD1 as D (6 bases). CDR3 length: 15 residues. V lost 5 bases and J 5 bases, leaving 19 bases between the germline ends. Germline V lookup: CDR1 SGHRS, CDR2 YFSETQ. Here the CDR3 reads CASRCSSTGRETQYF. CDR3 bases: TGCGCCAGCAGATGTAGCTCAACAGGGCGGGAGACCCAGTACTTC.

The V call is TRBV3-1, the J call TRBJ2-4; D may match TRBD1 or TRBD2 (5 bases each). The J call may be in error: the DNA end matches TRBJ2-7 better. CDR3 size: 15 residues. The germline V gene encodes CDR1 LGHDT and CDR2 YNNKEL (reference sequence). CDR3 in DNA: TGTGCCAGCAGCCTCCGAGAGGGGTTGGCCTACGAGCAGTACTTC. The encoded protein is CASSLREGLAYEQYF.

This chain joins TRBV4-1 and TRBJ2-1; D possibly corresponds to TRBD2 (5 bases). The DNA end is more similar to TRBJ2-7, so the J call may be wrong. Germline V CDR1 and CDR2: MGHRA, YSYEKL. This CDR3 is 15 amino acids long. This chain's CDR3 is CASSQGGRTNNEQYF. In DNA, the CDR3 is TGCGCCAGCAGCCAAGGCGGGCGGACCAACAATGAGCAGTACTTC.

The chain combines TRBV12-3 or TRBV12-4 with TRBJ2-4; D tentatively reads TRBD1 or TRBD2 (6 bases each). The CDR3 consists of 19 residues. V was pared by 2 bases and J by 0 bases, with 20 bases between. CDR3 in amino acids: CASSLRSGAGPLAKNIQYF. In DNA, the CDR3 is TGTGCCAGCAGTTTACGCTCGGGGGCTGGACCTCTAGCCAAAAACATTCAGTACTTC.

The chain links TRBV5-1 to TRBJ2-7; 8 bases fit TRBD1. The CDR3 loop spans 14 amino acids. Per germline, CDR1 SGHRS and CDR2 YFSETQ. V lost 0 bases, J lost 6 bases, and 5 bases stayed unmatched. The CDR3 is CASSLADRVGEQYF. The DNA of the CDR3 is TGCGCCAGCAGCTTGGCGGACAGGGTGGGCGAGCAGTACTTC.

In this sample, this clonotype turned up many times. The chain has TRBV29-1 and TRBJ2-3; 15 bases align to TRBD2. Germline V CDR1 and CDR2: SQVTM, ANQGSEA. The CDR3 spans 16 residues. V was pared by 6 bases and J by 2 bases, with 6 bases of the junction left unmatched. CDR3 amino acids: CSVDGLAGGYTDTQYF. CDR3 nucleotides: TGCAGCGTCGACGGACTAGCGGGAGGGTACACAGATACGCAGTATTTT.

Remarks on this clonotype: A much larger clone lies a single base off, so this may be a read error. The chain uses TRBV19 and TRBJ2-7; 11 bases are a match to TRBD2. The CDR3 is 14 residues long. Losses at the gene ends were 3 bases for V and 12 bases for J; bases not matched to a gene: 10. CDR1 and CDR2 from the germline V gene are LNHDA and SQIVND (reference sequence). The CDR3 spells CASSIKGLAELGYF. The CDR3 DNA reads TGTGCCAGTAGTATTAAGGGACTAGCGGAACTCGGGTACTTC.

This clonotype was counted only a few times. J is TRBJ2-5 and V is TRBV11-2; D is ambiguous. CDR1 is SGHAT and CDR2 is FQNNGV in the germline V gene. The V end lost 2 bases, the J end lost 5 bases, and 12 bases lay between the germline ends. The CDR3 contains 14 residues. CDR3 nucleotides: TGTGCCAGCAGCTTATTCGTAGTCGGGGAGACCCAGTACTTC. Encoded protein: CASSLFVVGETQYF.

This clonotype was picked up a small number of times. The CDR3 here is CASSSNPGQGSYTF. The DNA for the CDR3 is TGCGCCAGCAGCTCCAACCCGGGACAGGGGAGCTACACCTTC. The chain uses TRBV5-1 and TRBJ1-2; TRBD1 matches 10 bases. The CDR3 contains 14 residues. The V and J ends lost 3 bases and 9 bases, in that order; junction bases with no gene match: 8. From germline, CDR1 is SGHRS and CDR2 YFSETQ. Drawing the rest from reference TRBV5-1 and TRBJ1-2, the complete variable domain is KAGVTQTPRYLIKTRGQQVTLSCSPISGHRSVSWYQQTPGQGLQFLFEYFSETQRNKGNFPGRFSGRQFSNSRSEMNVSTLELGDSALYLCASSSNPGQGSYTFGSGTRLTVV.